Detailed here is one TCR beta chain. Under the authors' procedure: Estimated nucleated cell counts came from reference gene primer amplification. Sequenced by immunoSEQ multiplex PCR; TCRdb stores in-frame clones only, minus some. That table supplies the V and J calls and clone size; D and trimming were determined from the DNA. The sample includes some 190,000 clones, approximately 87% of them seen just once. This sample is part of a study of blood T cell repertoires in COVID-19. Background on the study: The study drew acute and convalescent COVID-19 samples from the United States, Italy and Spain. Nucleic acid was either cDNA or gDNA, and it came from T cells, B-cell-depleted T cells, or PBMCs.

Patients from Seattle were sampled longitudinally, starting during active infection. The clonotype was recovered from a person aged 65-85 years with COVID-19, enrolled during active disease. The source material was peripheral blood.

The DNA of the CDR3 is TGTGCCAGCAGGTCAAGCTTAGCGACCGGCGAGCAGTACTTC. Its translation is CASRSSLATGEQYF. The chain recombines TRBV7-2 with TRBJ2-7, with a possible D match to TRBD2 (5 bases). The germline V gene encodes CDR1 SGHTA and CDR2 FQGNSA. Between the trimmed V and J ends, which lost 6 bases and 6 bases, there was a span of 18 bases. The CDR3 contains 14 residues.